Described below is a single T cell receptor beta chain sequence and its context. Sequencing was performed with immunoSEQ multiplex PCR; in TCRdb, only in-frame clones are kept and a portion is missing. Of approximately 94,000 clones in the sample, approximately 87% were seen once. The entry originates in a study of T cell responses to AZD1222 COVID-19 vaccine. The CDR3 consists of 16 residues. V shed 1 base and J shed 3 bases, with 13 bases lying between them. Germline values: CDR1 SGHDT, CDR2 YYEEEE. This chain connects TRBV5-6 to TRBJ1-4, with D unresolved. The sequences come from peripheral blood, collected on day 0 of AZD1222 vaccination. The receptor's source is an adult in good health. This chain's CDR3 is CASSLFKTLANEKLFF. The CDR3, as DNA: TGTGCCAGCAGCTTGTTTAAGACCCTAGCTAATGAAAAACTGTTTTTT.